The 5 T cell receptor beta chains reported below all come from one sample, sequenced in a study of T cell responses to AZD1222 COVID-19 vaccine. The repertoire was sequenced with immunoSEQ multiplex PCR; TCRdb's copy has only in-frame clones and lacks some. The sample gives about 73,000 clones, about 91% of which show up once; roughly 20% is in the top ten. Sequenced material: peripheral blood, taken on day 0 of AZD1222 vaccination. The receptors here all came from an adult in good health.

The chain recombines TRBV27 with TRBJ2-7; 7 positions agree with TRBD2. Germline V lookup: CDR1 MNHEY, CDR2 SMNVEV (reference sequence). The ends lost 0 bases at V and 2 bases at J; junction bases unmatched: 7. The CDR3 covers 16 residues. CDR3 sequence: CASSLSAGELPYEQYF. The CDR3 region has the DNA TGTGCCAGCAGTTTATCGGCGGGGGAGCTTCCCTACGAGCAGTACTTC.

This clone has just one count. This sequence joins TRBV13 and TRBJ2-1; D remains unclear. The V gene's germline CDR1 is PRHDT and CDR2 FYEKMQ (reference sequence). The V end was cut by 5 bases, the J end by 15 bases, with 14 bases between. This CDR3 has 11 amino acids. The CDR3 DNA reads as TGTGCCAGCAGCGCTAAAGCTAGACCGTTCTTC. Translation gives CASSAKARPFF.

The chain employs TRBV27 and TRBJ1-5; 7 bases line up with TRBD1. Germline assignment: CDR1 MNHEY and CDR2 SMNVEV (reference sequence). V shed 5 bases, J shed 0 bases, and the junction held 7 bases outside the gene matches. CDR3 length: 16 amino acids. The DNA for the CDR3 is TGTGCCAGCAGTCTAGGGGGGACAGCTAGCAATCAGCCCCAGCATTTT. Translating it yields CASSLGGTASNQPQHF.

The rearrangement uses TRBV27 and TRBJ2-7; TRBD2 matches 9 bases. Germline loops: CDR1 MNHEY, CDR2 SMNVEV (reference sequence). The junction had 9 bases not matched to a gene; V was cut back by 5 bases and J by 4 bases. The CDR3 is 15 residues long. The chain's CDR3 is CASSPSSGVRYEQYF. The CDR3 coding sequence is TGTGCCAGCAGTCCATCTAGCGGGGTCCGGTACGAGCAGTACTTC.

The chain uses TRBV7-3 and TRBJ1-6; D is undetermined. V was pared by 2 bases and J by 8 bases, with 13 bases between. The CDR3 runs to 15 residues. The germline CDR1 and CDR2 sequences are SGHTA and FQGTGA. The chain's CDR3 is CASSLGAAGDSPLHF. The CDR3 DNA follows: TGTGCCAGCAGCTTAGGTGCAGCTGGTGATTCACCCCTCCACTTT.